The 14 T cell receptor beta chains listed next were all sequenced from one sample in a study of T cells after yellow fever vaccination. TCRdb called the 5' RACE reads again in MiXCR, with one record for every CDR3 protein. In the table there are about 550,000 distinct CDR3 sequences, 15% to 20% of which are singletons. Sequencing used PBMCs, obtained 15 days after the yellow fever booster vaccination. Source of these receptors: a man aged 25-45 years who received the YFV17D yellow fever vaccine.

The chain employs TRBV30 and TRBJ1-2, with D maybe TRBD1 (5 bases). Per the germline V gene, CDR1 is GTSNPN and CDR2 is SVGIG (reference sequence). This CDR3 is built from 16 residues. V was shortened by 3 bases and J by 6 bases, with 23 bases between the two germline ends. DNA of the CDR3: TGTGCCTGGAGCCGGCTGCCGGGGACCCTGGACCATGGCTACACCTTC. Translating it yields CAWSRLPGTLDHGYTF.

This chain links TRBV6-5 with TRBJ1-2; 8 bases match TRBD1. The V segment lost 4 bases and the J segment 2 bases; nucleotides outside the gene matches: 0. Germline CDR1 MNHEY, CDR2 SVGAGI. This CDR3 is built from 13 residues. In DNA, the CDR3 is TGTGCCAGCAGTTGGACAGGGAACTATGGCTACACCTTC. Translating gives CASSWTGNYGYTF.

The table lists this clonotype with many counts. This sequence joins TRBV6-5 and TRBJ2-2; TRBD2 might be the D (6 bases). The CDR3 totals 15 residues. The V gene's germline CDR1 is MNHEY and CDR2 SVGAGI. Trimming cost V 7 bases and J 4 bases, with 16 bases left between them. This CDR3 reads CASTPGAVGTGELFF. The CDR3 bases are TGTGCCAGCACCCCGGGAGCGGTCGGCACCGGGGAGCTGTTTTTT.

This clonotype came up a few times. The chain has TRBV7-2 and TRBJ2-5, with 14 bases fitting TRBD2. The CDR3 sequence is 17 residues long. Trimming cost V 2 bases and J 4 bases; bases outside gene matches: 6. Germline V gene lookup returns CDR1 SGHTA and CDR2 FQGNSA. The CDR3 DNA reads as TGTGCCAGCAGCTTATGGGGGACTAGCGGGAGTGGAGAGACCCAGTACTTC. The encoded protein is CASSLWGTSGSGETQYF.

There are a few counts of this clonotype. Here the CDR3 reads CSVSSPGYTF. For the CDR3, the DNA is TGCAGCGTTAGCTCTCCCGGCTACACCTTC. The chain couples TRBV29-1 to TRBJ1-2; D unclear. Trimming took 5 bases from V and 8 from J, leaving 9 bases between them. The germline CDR1 and CDR2 sequences are SQVTM and ANQGSEA. The CDR3 sequence is 10 residues long.

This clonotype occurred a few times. DNA of the CDR3: TGTGCCAGCAGCCAGGGGCTAGCGGGAGAGTGGGATACGCAGTATTTT. It translates to CASSQGLAGEWDTQYF. The V call is TRBV7-6, the J call TRBJ2-3; 10 positions agree with TRBD2. Germline lookup yields CDR1 SGHVS and CDR2 FNYEAQ. Unmatched junction bases numbered 11, after V lost 5 bases and J lost 6 bases. The CDR3 loop spans 16 amino acids.

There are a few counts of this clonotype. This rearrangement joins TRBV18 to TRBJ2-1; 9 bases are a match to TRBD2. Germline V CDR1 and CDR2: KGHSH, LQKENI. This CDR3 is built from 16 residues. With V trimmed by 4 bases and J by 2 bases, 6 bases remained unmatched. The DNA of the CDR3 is TGTGCCAGCTCACTATCGGGACTAGCTCCCTACAATGAGCAGTTCTTC. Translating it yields CASSLSGLAPYNEQFF.

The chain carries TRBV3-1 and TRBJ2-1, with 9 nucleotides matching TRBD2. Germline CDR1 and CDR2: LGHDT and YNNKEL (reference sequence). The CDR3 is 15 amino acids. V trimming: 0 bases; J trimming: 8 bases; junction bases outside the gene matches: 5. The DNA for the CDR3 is TGTGCCAGCAGCCAAGATTTCAGCGGGAGGTATGAGCAGTTCTTC. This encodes CASSQDFSGRYEQFF.

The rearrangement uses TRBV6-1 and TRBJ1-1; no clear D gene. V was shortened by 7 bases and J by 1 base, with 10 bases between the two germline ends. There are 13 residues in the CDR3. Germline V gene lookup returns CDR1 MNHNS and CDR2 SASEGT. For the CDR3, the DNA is TGTGCCAGCATGGCAAGTCGGAACACTGAAGCTTTCTTT. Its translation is CASMASRNTEAFF.

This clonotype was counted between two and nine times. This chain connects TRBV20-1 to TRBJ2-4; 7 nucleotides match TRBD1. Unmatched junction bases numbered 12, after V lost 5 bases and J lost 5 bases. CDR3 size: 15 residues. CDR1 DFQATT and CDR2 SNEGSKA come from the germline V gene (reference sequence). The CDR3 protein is CSALVGTALENIQYF. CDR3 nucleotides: TGCAGTGCTCTAGTAGGGACAGCGCTGGAAAACATTCAGTACTTC.

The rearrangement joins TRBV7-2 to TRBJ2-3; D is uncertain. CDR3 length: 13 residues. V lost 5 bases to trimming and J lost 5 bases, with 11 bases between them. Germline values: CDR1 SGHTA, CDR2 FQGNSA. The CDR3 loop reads CASSTQIVDTQYF. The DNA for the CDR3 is TGTGCCAGCAGCACCCAGATTGTAGATACGCAGTATTTT.

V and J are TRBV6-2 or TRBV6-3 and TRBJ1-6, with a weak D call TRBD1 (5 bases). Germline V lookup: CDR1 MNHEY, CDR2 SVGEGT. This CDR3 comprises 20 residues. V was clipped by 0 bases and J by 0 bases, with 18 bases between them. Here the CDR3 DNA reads TGTGCCAGCAGTTACTCGGGTTCAGGGAGGGGCAGCTCCTATAATTCACCCCTCCACTTT. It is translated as CASSYSGSGRGSSYNSPLHF.

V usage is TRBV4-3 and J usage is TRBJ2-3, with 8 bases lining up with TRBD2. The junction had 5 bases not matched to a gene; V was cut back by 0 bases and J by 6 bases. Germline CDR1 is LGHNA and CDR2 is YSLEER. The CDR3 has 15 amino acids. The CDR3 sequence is CASSQESGSGDTQYF. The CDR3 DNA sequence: TGCGCCAGCAGCCAAGAAAGCGGGAGTGGTGATACGCAGTATTTT.

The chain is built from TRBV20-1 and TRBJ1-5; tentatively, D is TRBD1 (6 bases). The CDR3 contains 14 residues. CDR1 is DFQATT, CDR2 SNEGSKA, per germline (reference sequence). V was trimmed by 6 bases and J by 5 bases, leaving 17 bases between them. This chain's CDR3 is CSAPEGGGDQPQHF. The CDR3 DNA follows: TGCAGTGCGCCGGAGGGAGGGGGAGATCAGCCCCAGCATTTT.